The 24 T cell receptor beta chains in this list originate from one sample, sequenced in a study of cytomegalovirus exposure and HLA in healthy donors. Primers: 60 Vbeta forward and 13 Jbeta reverse. Sequencing was performed with immunoSEQ multiplex PCR; in TCRdb, only in-frame clones are kept and a portion is missing. In the table there are about 140,000 clones, around 82% of which are singletons. Sequencing input: PBMCs. Receptors originate from a man aged 50 to 59 in good health and CMV-seronegative.

This chain joins TRBV5-1 and TRBJ1-2; 7 positions match TRBD1. In germline, CDR1 is SGHRS, CDR2 YFSETQ. The junction had 10 bases not matched to a gene; V was cut back by 4 bases and J by 1 base. CDR3 size: 16 residues. The CDR3 DNA reads TGCGCCAGCAGCCCCGGGACAGCCTCCCTTAACTATGGCTACACCTTC. This codes for CASSPGTASLNYGYTF.

In DNA, the CDR3 is TGTGCCAGCAGCTTCGGACAGGGCAATGAAAAACTGTTTTTT. Translated, it gives CASSFGQGNEKLFF. The rearrangement joins TRBV5-6 to TRBJ1-4; 8 bases are shared with TRBD1. This CDR3 has 14 amino acids. The germline gives CDR1 SGHDT, CDR2 YYEEEE. V lost 2 bases and J lost 5; bases outside the gene matches: 2.

This chain connects TRBV9 to TRBJ2-3, with 10 bases fitting TRBD2. This CDR3 has 16 amino acids. V lost 4 bases and J lost 1; bases outside the gene matches: 6. In germline, CDR1 is SGDLS, CDR2 YYNGEE. As DNA, the CDR3 is TGTGCCAGCAGCCTTACCCTAGCGGGGGGCACAGATACGCAGTATTTT. Protein sequence: CASSLTLAGGTDTQYF. Full variable domain (missing parts from reference TRBV9 and TRBJ2-3): DSGVTQTPKHLITATGQRVTLRCSPRSGDLSVYWYQQSLDQGLQFLIQYYNGEERAKGNILERFSAQQFPDLHSELNLSSLELGDSALYFCASSLTLAGGTDTQYFGPGTRLTVL.

J is TRBJ2-1 and V is TRBV6-4; 10 positions match TRBD2. Germline CDR1 reads MRHNA; CDR2 reads SNTAGT. The J segment lost 1 base and the V segment lost 3 bases, leaving 3 bases of the junction unmatched. CDR3 size: 16 residues. CDR3 nucleotide sequence: TGTGCCAGCAGTGAGGTAGCGGGAGGATCCTACAATGAGCAGTTCTTC. It specifies CASSEVAGGSYNEQFF.

The gene calls are TRBV12-5 and TRBJ2-5; no definite D call. CDR1 LGHNT and CDR2 FRNRAP come from the germline V gene. V was pared by 1 base and J by 2 bases, with 17 bases between. The CDR3 totals 17 residues. CDR3 bases: TGTGCTAGTGGTTTGGGTTTCGTCTCCGATACACAAGAGACCCAGTACTTC. Its protein is CASGLGFVSDTQETQYF.

V usage is TRBV6-5 and J usage is TRBJ1-5; D gene uncertain. The germline V gene encodes CDR1 MNHEY and CDR2 SVGAGI. Trimming stripped 7 bases from V and 8 bases from J, with 15 bases between. This CDR3 is 13 amino acids long. The CDR3 protein is CASTRGLTEPQHF. CDR3 DNA: TGTGCCAGCACCCGTGGGCTGACGGAGCCCCAGCATTTT.

The chain links TRBV7-8 to TRBJ2-3; TRBD2 matches 8 bases. From germline, CDR1 is SGHVS and CDR2 FQNEAQ. The V and J ends lost 1 base and 6 bases, in that order; junction bases with no gene match: 9. CDR3 length equals 16 residues. The CDR3 region has the DNA TGTGCCAGCAGCTTAGTTCCGGCGGGGGGACGGGATACGCAGTATTTT. Protein sequence: CASSLVPAGGRDTQYF.

V and J are TRBV6-5 and TRBJ1-2, with D perhaps TRBD1 (6 bases). The V gene lost 0 bases and the J gene lost 7 bases, with 9 bases spanning the gap. The CDR3 totals 13 residues. CDR1 MNHEY and CDR2 SVGAGI come from the germline V gene. CDR3 DNA sequence: TGTGCCAGCAGTTACTCAGCAGGGGTTGGCTACACCTTC. This codes for CASSYSAGVGYTF.

J is TRBJ1-4 and V is TRBV2; D might be TRBD1 (5 bases). Trimming stripped 6 bases from V and 3 bases from J, with 11 bases between. Germline V lookup: CDR1 SNHLY, CDR2 FYNNEI. The CDR3 consists of 14 residues. The CDR3 reads CASRQAVPNEKLFF. CDR3 DNA sequence: TGTGCCAGCAGACAGGCCGTGCCTAATGAAAAACTGTTTTTT.

The V gene is TRBV30, the J gene TRBJ2-7; a weak D match, TRBD2 (6 bases). The CDR3 is 13 residues long. V lost 4 bases, J lost 9 bases, and 19 bases lay in between. The germline V gene encodes CDR1 GTSNPN and CDR2 SVGIG (reference sequence). The CDR3 nucleotides are TGTGCCTGGAACCACGGAGGGGTGGATTGGCAGTACTTC. Its protein product is CAWNHGGVDWQYF. The full variable domain, completed using reference TRBV30 and TRBJ2-7, is SQTIHQWPATLVQPVGSPLSLECTVEGTSNPNLYWYRQAAGRGLQLLFYSVGIGQISSEVPQNLSASRPQDRQFILSSKKLLLSDSGFYLCAWNHGGVDWQYFGPGTRLTVT.

The genes are TRBV6-5 and TRBJ2-7; 7 bases are shared with TRBD2. Trimming took 2 bases from V and 2 from J; bases not matched to a gene: 3. The CDR3 is 14 amino acids. Germline lookup yields CDR1 MNHEY and CDR2 SVGAGI. The CDR3 sequence is CASSYRRETYEQYF. The CDR3 coding sequence is TGTGCCAGCAGTTACAGGCGGGAGACCTACGAGCAGTACTTC.

This chain links TRBV25-1 with TRBJ1-1; 9 positions match TRBD1. Trimming at V came to 6 bases and at J to 1 base, leaving 3 bases not matched to a gene. The CDR3 totals 14 residues. Germline V lookup: CDR1 MGHDK, CDR2 SYGVNS. DNA of the CDR3: TGTGCCAGCAGGGGGACAGGGAGGAACACTGAAGCTTTCTTT. It yields the protein CASRGTGRNTEAFF.

J is TRBJ2-7 and V is TRBV9; perhaps TRBD2 as D (6 bases). CDR1 and CDR2 from the germline V gene are SGDLS and YYNGEE. The CDR3 spans 14 residues. Trimming shortened V by 0 bases and J by 6 bases, and 13 bases separated the two germline ends. The CDR3 region has the DNA TGTGCCAGCAGCGTAGAAGGAGGGAAGGCCGAGCAGTACTTC. Translated, it gives CASSVEGGKAEQYF.

This clone was observed a single time. The V gene is TRBV2, the J gene TRBJ1-5, with a tentative D call TRBD1 (6 bases). CDR1 is SNHLY, CDR2 FYNNEI, per germline. CDR3 length: 14 amino acids. Trimming cost V 6 bases and J 7 bases, with 16 bases left between them. In nucleotides, the CDR3 is TGTGCCAGCAGGGGTGGGGGCGCAGGGCAGCCCCAGCATTTT. Translation gives CASRGGGAGQPQHF.

The V gene is TRBV10-3, the J gene TRBJ2-3; 13 nucleotides agree with TRBD2. The V segment lost 4 bases and the J segment 6 bases; nucleotides outside the gene matches: 7. Germline CDR1 is ENHRY and CDR2 is SYGVKD. This CDR3 comprises 16 residues. The CDR3 DNA sequence: TGTGCCATCAGTGGGACTAGCGGGGGCGCGACGGATACGCAGTATTTT. This codes for CAISGTSGGATDTQYF.

The chain has TRBV6-1 and TRBJ1-6; D perhaps matches TRBD1 (6 bases). The germline V gene has CDR1 MNHNS and CDR2 SASEGT. The germline V and J ends were trimmed by 2 bases and 6 bases, with 11 bases remaining between them. The CDR3 covers 15 residues. CDR3 protein: CASSELGGGNSPLHF. The CDR3 nucleotides are TGTGCCAGCAGTGAATTGGGAGGGGGTAATTCACCCCTCCACTTT.

This chain uses TRBV28 with TRBJ1-5, with a tentative D call TRBD1 (6 bases). Germline V gives CDR1 MDHEN, CDR2 SYDVKM. CDR3 length: 18 amino acids. Trimming left V 2 bases short and J 0 bases short, with 17 bases between. CDR3 bases: TGTGCCAGCAGTTTACCGGGACACATTGATTATAGCAATCAGCCCCAGCATTTT. It yields the protein CASSLPGHIDYSNQPQHF.

The V gene is TRBV7-9, the J gene TRBJ2-3; TRBD1 matches at 8 bases. The CDR3 extends over 14 amino acids. J lost 4 bases, V lost 5 bases, and 5 bases had no gene match. CDR1 and CDR2 (germline): SEHNR, FQNEAQ (reference sequence). CDR3 DNA: TGTGCCAGCAGCAACCAGGGGGCATCAGATACGCAGTATTTT. This encodes CASSNQGASDTQYF.

This clone was counted a single time. V and J are TRBV7-2 and TRBJ2-7, with D unresolved. The length of the CDR3 is 15 residues. V was cut by 5 bases and J by 0 bases, with 14 bases left in between. Germline lookup yields CDR1 SGHTA and CDR2 FQGNSA. DNA for the CDR3: TGTGCCAGCAGCACTACGTTTGGCGGCTCCTACGAGCAGTACTTC. Its translation: CASSTTFGGSYEQYF.

The table lists this clone with a count of one. The chain joins TRBV30 to TRBJ1-5; 7 bases are a match to TRBD1. CDR1 GTSNPN and CDR2 SVGIG come from the germline V gene (reference sequence). The length of the CDR3 is 14 residues. V lost 0 bases, J lost 7 bases, and 6 bases stayed unmatched. The CDR3 spells CAWSVRQGIQPQHF. The CDR3 bases are TGTGCCTGGAGTGTAAGACAGGGTATCCAGCCCCAGCATTTT.

This clone was seen more than once but under ten times. V gene TRBV5-1 combines with J gene TRBJ1-3; D remains unclear. CDR3 size: 17 residues. Germline V gene lookup returns CDR1 SGHRS and CDR2 YFSETQ. V lost 1 base, J lost 0 bases, and 14 bases lay in between. CDR3 sequence reads: CASSLNSEAFSGNTIYF. In DNA, the CDR3 is TGCGCCAGCAGCTTGAATTCAGAGGCCTTCTCTGGAAACACCATATATTTT. Filled out from reference TRBV5-1 and TRBJ1-3, the complete variable domain reads KAGVTQTPRYLIKTRGQQVTLSCSPISGHRSVSWYQQTPGQGLQFLFEYFSETQRNKGNFPGRFSGRQFSNSRSEMNVSTLELGDSALYLCASSLNSEAFSGNTIYFGEGSWLTVV.

The chain employs TRBV18 and TRBJ1-5; no reliable D call. Germline-derived CDR1 and CDR2 are KGHSH and LQKENI. CDR3 length: 13 amino acids. Deletions cut 6 bases from V and 0 bases from J, with 6 bases between. The chain's CDR3 is CASSGDSNQPQHF. The CDR3, as DNA: TGTGCCAGCTCGGGAGATAGCAATCAGCCCCAGCATTTT.

This chain links TRBV6-6 with TRBJ1-1, with no clear D. Trimming took 7 bases from V and 5 from J, leaving 14 bases between them. The CDR3 is made up of 13 amino acids. In germline, CDR1 is MNHNY, CDR2 SVGAGI (reference sequence). The CDR3 nucleotides are TGTGCCAGCACCCTTACTGGGAGGACTGAAGCTTTCTTT. Protein product: CASTLTGRTEAFF.

The genes are TRBV7-2 and TRBJ1-4; 7 bases are a match to TRBD1. With 5 bases clipped from V and 6 bases from J, the junction kept 6 bases outside the gene matches. This CDR3 region has 14 residues. CDR1 SGHTA and CDR2 FQGNSA come from the germline V gene. CDR3 residues: CASSTRQGDEKLFF. For the CDR3, the DNA is TGTGCCAGCAGCACCCGACAGGGTGATGAAAAACTGTTTTTT.